This entry features one T cell receptor (beta chain) sequence. Antigen: not known. CDR3 size: 11 residues. The V gene's germline CDR1 is SNHLY and CDR2 FYNNEI. The ends were cut back, 8 bases at V and 7 bases at J, with 10 bases in the middle. The entry originates in a study of persistence of HIV-infected CD4 T cells. Study results and limitations: Degenerate expanded CDR3beta sequences were enriched among CMV- and Gag-responding cells. CMV- and Gag-responding cells had lower TCRbeta richness than CD3/CD28-responding cells.

This nonspecific control used anti-CD3/anti-CD28 bead stimulation of CD4+ T cells. Sorting of responding CD4+ T cells relied on upregulated CD40 ligand together with CD69. CD8+ T cells were removed from PBMCs prior to stimulation. The libraries were made with immunoSEQ version 4 in survey mode. Assay used: immunoSEQ multiplex PCR; TCRdb lists only in-frame clones, some missing. Found here are 40,000 to 55,000 clones, about 87% of them singletons; the top ten hold 3.3%. The sequences come from CD4+ T cells sorted from PBMCs after 18-hour stimulation, collected from a patient who received antiretroviral therapy. The chain joins TRBV2 to TRBJ2-3; D unresolved. The receptor comes from an adult woman with HIV who was CMV-seropositive. CDR3 protein: CASSRLNTQYF. In DNA form, the CDR3 reads TGTGCCAGCTCCCGCTTAAATACGCAGTATTTT.